This T cell receptor beta chain was captured by sequencing in a study of T cell repertoires in cytomegalovirus infection. Across the study: Indicated by public TCR beta signatures were CMV infection and matching HLA type. Findings of the study overall: The response measured ex vivo was dominated by TCR beta clonotypes (HLA-C-restricted and CMV-specific). Identification of carriers of CMV plus the relevant HLA was achieved through cumulative public TCR beta family frequency.

The CDR3 sequence is 15 residues long. Looked up from germline, CDR1 is MNHNS and CDR2 is SASEGT. V lost 8 bases and J lost 0, with 11 bases in between. MiXCR, applied by TCRdb to the reads, yields one record per CDR3 protein. The repertoire holds about 400,000 distinct CDR3 sequences, with approximately 30% as singletons. With regard to this clonotype: Antigen unknown.

The source was cultured PBMCs, collected from culture after CMV antigen stimulation. This receptor was obtained from a human donor in good health (CMV status not recorded). Some clones in this sample may be carry-over from other donors' samples. The chain has TRBV6-1 and TRBJ2-6; D is tentatively TRBD1 or TRBD2 (5 bases each). The CDR3 DNA reads TGTGCCAGCGGGGGAACAGGCTCTGGGGCCAACGTCCTGACTTTC. Its translation: CASGGTGSGANVLTF.